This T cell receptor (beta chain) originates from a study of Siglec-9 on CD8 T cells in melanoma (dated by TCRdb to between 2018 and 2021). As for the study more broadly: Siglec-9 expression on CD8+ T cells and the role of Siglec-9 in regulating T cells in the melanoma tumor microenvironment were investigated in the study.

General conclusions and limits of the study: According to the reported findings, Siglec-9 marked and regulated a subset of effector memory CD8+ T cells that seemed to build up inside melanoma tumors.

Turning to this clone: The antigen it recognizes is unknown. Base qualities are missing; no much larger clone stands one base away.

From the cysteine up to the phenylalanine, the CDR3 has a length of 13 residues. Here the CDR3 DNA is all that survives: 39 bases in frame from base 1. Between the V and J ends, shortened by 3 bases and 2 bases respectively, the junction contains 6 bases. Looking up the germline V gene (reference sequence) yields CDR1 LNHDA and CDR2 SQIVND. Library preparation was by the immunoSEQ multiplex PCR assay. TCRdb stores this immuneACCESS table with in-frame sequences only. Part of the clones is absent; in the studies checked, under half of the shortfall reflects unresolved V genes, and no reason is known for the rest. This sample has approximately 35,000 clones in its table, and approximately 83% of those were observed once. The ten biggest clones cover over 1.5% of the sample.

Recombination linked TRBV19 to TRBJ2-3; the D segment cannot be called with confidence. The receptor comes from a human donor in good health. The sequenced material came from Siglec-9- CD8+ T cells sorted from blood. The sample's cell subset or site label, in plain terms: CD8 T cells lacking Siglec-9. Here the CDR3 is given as CASSIWFTDTQYF. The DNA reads TGTGCCAGTAGTATTTGGTTCACAGATACGCAGTATTTT.